This note documents a single T cell receptor (beta chain) sequence. The data derive from a study of blood T cell repertoires in COVID-19. The CDR3 is made up of 12 amino acids. V gave up 5 bases and J gave up 7 bases, with 12 bases separating them. Germline CDR1 reads LNHDA; CDR2 reads SQIVND (reference sequence). The method was immunoSEQ multiplex PCR; TCRdb's version includes in-frame clones alone and lacks a portion of them. The profile shows hundreds of thousands of clones, more than 85% of them singletons. The chain has TRBV19 and TRBJ2-7; the D gene is possibly TRBD1 (6 bases). This sequence was found in a woman aged 50 to 60 who had recovered from COVID-19. Sequencing was done on a sample of PBMCs or T cells enriched from blood (not recorded which). Here the CDR3 DNA reads TGTGCCAGTAGTCTTCCAGGGGTGGAGCAGTACTTC. This encodes CASSLPGVEQYF.